The clone carrying this T cell receptor beta chain was counted a few times. Methods used by the authors: How many nucleated cells were present was estimated from reference gene primer amplification. Clones were read by immunoSEQ multiplex PCR, and TCRdb kept only the in-frame ones, dropping some. Clonal size and the V and J genes are those of that table, whereas D and trimming came from the DNA. The table records around 180,000 clones, 82% of them present only once. The CDR3 runs to 16 residues. V lost 2 bases to trimming and J lost 2 bases; unmatched junction nucleotides: 3. The germline V gene has CDR1 SGHRS and CDR2 YFSETQ. These data are taken from a study of blood T cell repertoires in COVID-19. At the level of the study: COVID-19 samples from acute and convalescent phases originated in the United States, Italy and Spain. The analysed material was cDNA or gDNA that came from T cells, B-cell-depleted T cells, or PBMCs.

Specimen: peripheral blood. The V and J genes are TRBV5-1 and TRBJ2-7; 14 positions match TRBD2. The source is a woman of 80 years or more with active or convalescent COVID-19. CDR3 amino acids: CASSFGLAGGPYEQYF. CDR3 bases: TGCGCCAGCAGCTTTGGACTAGCGGGAGGTCCCTACGAGCAGTACTTC.